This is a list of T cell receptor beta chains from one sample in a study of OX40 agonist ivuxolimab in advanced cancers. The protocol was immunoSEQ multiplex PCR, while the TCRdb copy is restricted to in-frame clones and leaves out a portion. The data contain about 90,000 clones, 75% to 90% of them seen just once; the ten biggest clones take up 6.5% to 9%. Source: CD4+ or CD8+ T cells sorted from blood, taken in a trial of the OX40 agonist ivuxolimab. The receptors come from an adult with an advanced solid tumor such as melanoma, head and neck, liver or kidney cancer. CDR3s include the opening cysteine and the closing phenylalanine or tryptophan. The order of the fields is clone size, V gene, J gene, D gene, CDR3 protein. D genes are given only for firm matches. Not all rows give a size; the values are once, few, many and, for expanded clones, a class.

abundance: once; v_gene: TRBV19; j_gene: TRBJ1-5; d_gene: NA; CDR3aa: CASSIEGLRSQPQHF
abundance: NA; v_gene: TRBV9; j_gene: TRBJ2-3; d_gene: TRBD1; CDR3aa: CASSVEHFQGADTQYF
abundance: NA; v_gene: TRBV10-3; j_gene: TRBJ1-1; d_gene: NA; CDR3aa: CAISAQGNTEAFF
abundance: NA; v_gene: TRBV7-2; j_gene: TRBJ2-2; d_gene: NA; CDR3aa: CASRTDRNTGELFF
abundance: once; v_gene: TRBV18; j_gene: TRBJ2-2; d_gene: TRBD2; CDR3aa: CASSPSTSSVANTGELFF
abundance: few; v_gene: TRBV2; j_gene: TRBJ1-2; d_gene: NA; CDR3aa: CASSDRMSGYTF
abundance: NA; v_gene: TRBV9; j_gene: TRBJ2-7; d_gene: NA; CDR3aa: CASTLGTGAYEQYF
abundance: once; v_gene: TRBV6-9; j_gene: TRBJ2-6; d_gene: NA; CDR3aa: CASISAGANVLTF
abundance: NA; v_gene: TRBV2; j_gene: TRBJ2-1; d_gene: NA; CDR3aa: CASSGMYIVLRHNEQFF
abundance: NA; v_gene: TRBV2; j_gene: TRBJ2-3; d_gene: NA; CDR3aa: CASSDVGGADTQYF
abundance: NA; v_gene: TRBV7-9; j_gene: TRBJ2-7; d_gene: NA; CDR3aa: CASSPPYGEQYF
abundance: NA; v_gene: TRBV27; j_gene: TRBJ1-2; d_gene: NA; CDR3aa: CASSLLSFGQGLYF
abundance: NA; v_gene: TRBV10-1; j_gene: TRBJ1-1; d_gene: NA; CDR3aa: CASSESSTGEAFF
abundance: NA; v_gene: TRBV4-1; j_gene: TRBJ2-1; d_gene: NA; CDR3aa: CASSQGTPGALEQFF
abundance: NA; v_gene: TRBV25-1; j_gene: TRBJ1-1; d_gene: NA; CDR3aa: CASSVVTEAFF
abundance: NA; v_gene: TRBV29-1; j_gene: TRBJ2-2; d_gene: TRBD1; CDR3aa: CSARTDRDAGELFF
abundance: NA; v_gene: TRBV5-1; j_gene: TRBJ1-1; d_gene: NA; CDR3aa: CASSLEWQRNTEAFF
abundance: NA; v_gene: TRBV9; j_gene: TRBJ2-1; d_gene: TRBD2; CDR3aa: CASSVVSGGPRNEQFF
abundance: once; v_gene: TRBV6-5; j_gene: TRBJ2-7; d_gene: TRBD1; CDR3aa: CASSSWDRGSYEQYF
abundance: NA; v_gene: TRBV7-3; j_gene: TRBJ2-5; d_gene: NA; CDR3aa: CASSLFVGFQETQYF
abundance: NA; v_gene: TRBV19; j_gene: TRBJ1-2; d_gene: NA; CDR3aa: CASTYRLSRDGKGYTF
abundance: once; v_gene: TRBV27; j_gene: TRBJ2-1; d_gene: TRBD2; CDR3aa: CASSSGTSGRGEQFF
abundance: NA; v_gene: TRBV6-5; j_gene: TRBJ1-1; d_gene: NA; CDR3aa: CASRSGWVTEAFF
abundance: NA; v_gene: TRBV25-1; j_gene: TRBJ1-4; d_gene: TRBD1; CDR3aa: CASSELGQTNEKLFF
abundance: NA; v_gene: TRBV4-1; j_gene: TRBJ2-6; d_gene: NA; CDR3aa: CATAFGGEGGANVLTF
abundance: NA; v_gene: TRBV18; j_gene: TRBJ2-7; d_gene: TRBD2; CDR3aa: CASSPRVRTSGTNEQYF
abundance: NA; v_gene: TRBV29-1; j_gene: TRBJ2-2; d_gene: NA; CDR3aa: CSIGPPGGTGELFF
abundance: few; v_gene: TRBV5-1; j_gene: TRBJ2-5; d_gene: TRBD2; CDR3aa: CASSLAGGHETQYF
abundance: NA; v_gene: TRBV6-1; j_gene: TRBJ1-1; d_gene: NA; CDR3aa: CASSRAVENTEAFF
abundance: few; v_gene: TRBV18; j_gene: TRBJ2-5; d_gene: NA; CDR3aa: CASSPKGETQYF
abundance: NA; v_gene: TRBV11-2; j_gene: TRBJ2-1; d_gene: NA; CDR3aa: CASSLRGGNLHNEQFF
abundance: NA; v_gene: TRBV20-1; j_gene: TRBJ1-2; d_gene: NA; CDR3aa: CSAIRGGGYTF
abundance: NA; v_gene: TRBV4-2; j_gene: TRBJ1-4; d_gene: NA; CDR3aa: CASRRSLHGEKLFF
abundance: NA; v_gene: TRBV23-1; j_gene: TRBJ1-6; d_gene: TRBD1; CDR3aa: CASSRWDRGCSPLHF
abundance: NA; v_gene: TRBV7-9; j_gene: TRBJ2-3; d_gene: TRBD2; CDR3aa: CASSFLAGVTDTQYF
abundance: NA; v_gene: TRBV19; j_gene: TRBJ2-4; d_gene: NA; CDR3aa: CASSIGLGVAKNIQYF
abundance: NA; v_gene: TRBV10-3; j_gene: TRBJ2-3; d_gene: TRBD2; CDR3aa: CAISLAGVADTQYF
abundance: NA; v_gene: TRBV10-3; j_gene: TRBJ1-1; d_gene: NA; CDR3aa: CAISRGMDTEAFF
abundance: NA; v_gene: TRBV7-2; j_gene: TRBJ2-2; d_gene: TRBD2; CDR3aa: CASSPGLGGSGELFF
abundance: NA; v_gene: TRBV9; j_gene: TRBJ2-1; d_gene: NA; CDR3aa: CASSVGEVSEQFF